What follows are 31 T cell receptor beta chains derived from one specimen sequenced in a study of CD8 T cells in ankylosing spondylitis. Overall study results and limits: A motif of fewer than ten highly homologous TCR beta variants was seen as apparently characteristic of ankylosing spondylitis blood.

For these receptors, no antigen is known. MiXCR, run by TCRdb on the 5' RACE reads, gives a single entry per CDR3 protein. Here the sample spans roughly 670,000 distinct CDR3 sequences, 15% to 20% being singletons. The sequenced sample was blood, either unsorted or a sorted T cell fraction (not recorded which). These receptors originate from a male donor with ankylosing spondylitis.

The CDR3 bases are TGCAGCGTAATCGCCGGGACACCCGGGGACTACTACGAGCAGTACTTC. It encodes CSVIAGTPGDYYEQYF. The chain carries TRBV29-1 and TRBJ2-7, with a possible D match to TRBD2 (7 bases). Germline-derived CDR1 and CDR2 are SQVTM and ANQGSEA. The CDR3 has 16 residues. The V and J ends lost 6 bases and 3 bases respectively, with 24 bases between them.

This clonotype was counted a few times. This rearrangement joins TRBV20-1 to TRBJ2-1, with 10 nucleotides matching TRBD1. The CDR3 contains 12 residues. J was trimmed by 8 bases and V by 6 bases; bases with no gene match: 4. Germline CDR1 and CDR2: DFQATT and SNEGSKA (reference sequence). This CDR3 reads CSARQGAYEQFF. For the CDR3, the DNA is TGCAGTGCAAGACAGGGGGCATATGAGCAGTTCTTC.

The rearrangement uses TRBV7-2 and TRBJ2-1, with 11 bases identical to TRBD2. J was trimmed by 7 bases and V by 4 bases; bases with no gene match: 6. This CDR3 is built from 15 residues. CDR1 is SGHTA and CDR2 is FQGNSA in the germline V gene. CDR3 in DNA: TGTGCCAGCAGCTCCCGGGCTAGCGGGGGGAATGAGCAGTTCTTC. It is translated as CASSSRASGGNEQFF.

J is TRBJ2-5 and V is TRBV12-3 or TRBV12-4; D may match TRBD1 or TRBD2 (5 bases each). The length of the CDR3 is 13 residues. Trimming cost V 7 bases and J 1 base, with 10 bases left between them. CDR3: CASTLGGQETQYF. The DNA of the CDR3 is TGTGCCAGCACCCTTGGGGGCCAAGAGACCCAGTACTTC.

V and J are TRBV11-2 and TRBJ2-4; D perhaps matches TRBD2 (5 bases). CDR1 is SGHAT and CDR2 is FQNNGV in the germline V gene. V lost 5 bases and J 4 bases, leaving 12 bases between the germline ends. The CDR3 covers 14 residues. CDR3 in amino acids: CASSPYRGKNIQYF. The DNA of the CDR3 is TGTGCCAGCAGCCCGTACCGGGGAAAAAACATTCAGTACTTC. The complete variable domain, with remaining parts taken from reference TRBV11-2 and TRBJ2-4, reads EAGVAQSPRYKIIEKRQSVAFWCNPISGHATLYWYQQILGQGPKLLIQFQNNGVVDDSQLPKDRFSAERLKGVDSTLKIQPAKLEDSAVYLCASSPYRGKNIQYFGAGTRLSVL.

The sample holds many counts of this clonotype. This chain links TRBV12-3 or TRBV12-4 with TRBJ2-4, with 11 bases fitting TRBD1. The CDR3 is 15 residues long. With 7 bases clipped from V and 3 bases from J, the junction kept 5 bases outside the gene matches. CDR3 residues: CASNGDRGNKNIQYF. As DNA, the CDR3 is TGTGCCAGCAACGGGGACAGGGGGAACAAAAACATTCAGTACTTC.

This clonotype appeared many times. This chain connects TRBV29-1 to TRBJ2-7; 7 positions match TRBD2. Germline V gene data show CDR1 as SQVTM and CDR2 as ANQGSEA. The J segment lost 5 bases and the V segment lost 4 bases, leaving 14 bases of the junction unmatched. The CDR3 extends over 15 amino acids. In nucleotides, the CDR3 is TGCAGCGTTGTGGGGACTGCGGGGGATTTCAACGAGCAGTACTTC. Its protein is CSVVGTAGDFNEQYF.

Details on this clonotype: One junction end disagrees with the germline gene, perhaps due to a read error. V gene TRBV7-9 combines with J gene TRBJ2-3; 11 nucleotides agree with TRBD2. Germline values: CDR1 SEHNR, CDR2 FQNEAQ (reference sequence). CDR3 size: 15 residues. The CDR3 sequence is CASSIAGGPTDTQYF. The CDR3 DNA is TGTGCCAGCAGCATAGCGGGAGGGCCGACAGATACGCAGTATTTT.

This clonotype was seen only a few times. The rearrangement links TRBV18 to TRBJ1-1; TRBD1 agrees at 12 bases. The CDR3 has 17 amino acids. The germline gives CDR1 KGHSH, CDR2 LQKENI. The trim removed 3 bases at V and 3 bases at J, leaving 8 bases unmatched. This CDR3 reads CASSPGTGGFSDTEAFF. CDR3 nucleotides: TGTGCCAGCTCACCCGGGACAGGGGGCTTTTCGGACACTGAAGCTTTCTTT. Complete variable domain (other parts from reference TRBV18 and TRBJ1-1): NAGVMQNPRHLVRRRGQEARLRCSPMKGHSHVYWYRQLPEEGLKFMVYLQKENIIDESGMPKERFSAEFPKEGPSILRIQQVVRGDSAAYFCASSPGTGGFSDTEAFFGQGTRLTVV.

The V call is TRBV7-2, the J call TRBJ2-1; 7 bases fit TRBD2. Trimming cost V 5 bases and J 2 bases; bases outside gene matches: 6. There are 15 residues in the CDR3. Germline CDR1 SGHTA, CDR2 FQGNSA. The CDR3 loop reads CASSLTSYTYNEQFF. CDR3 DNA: TGTGCCAGCAGCCTGACTAGCTACACCTACAATGAGCAGTTCTTC.

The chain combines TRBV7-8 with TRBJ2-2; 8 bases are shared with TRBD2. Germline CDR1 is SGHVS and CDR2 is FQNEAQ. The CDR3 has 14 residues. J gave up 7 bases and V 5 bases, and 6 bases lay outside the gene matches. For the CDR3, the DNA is TGTGCCAGCAGCCCACTGGCGGGGGGCGGGGAGCTGTTTTTT. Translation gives CASSPLAGGGELFF.

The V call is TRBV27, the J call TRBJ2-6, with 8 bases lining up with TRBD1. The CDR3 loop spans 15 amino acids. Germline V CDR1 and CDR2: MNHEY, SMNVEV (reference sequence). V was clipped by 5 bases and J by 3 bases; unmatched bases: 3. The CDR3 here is CASSLTGVGANVLTF. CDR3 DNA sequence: TGTGCCAGCAGTCTGACAGGGGTTGGGGCCAACGTCCTGACTTTC. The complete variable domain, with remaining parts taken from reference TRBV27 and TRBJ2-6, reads EAQVTQNPRYLITVTGKKLTVTCSQNMNHEYMSWYRQDPGLGLRQIYYSMNVEVTDKGDVPEGYKVSRKEKRNFPLILESPSPNQTSLYFCASSLTGVGANVLTFGAGSRLTVL.

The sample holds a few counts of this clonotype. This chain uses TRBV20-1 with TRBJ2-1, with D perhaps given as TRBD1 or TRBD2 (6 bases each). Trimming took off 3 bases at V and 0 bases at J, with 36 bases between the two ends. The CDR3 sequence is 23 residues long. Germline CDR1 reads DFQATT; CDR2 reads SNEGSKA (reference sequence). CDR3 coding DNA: TGCAGTGCTAGGCCTACACGATGGGGGCGGGACCAAGGTAGTTTGACCTCCTACAATGAGCAGTTCTTC. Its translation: CSARPTRWGRDQGSLTSYNEQFF.

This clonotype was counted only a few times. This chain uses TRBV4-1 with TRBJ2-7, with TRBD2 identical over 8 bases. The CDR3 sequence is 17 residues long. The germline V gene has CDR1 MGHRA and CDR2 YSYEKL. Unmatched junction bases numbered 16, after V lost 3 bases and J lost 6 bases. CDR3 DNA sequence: TGCGCCAGCAGCCAGGATTCAAGCCCCGGGACTAGAGGCGAGCAGTACTTC. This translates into CASSQDSSPGTRGEQYF.

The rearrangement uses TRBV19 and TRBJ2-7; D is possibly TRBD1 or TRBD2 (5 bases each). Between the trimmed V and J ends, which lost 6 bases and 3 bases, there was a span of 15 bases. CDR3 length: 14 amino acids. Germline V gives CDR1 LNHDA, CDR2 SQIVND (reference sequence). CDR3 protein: CASSLGFGGYEQYF. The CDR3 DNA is TGTGCCAGTAGCCTGGGGTTTGGGGGCTACGAGCAGTACTTC.

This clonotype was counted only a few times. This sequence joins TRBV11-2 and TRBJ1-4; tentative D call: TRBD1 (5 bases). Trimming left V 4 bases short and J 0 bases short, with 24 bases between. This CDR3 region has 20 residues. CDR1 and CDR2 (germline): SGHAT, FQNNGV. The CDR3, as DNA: TGTGCCAGCAGCTCCCCCAGAGGAACAGGCACGAAAGCAACTAATGAAAAACTGTTTTTT. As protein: CASSSPRGTGTKATNEKLFF.

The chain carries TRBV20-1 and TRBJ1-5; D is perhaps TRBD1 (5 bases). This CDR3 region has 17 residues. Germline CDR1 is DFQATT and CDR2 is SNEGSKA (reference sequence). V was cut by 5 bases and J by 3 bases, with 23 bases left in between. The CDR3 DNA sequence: TGCAGTGCTTTACACGGGTCACACACAGGTTCCAATCAGCCCCAGCATTTT. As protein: CSALHGSHTGSNQPQHF.

The CDR3 region has the DNA TGCAGTGCAAACGTCTTAAACTCTAGGAACACCGGGGAGCTGTTTTTT. Its translation is CSANVLNSRNTGELFF. The rearrangement links TRBV20-1 to TRBJ2-2; D remains unclear. There are 16 residues in the CDR3. V gave up 6 bases and J gave up 1 base, with 18 bases separating them. Looked up from germline, CDR1 is DFQATT and CDR2 is SNEGSKA (reference sequence).

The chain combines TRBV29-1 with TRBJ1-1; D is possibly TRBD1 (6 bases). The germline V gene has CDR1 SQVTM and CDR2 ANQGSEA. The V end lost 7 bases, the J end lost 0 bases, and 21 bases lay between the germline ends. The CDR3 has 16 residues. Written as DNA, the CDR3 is TGCAGCGCCCGGGGGGTAGGGGGGCGAATGAACACTGAAGCTTTCTTT. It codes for CSARGVGGRMNTEAFF.

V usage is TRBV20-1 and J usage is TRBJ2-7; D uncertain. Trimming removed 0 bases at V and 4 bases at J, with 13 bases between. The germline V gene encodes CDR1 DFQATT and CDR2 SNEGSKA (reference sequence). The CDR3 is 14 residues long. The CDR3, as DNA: TGCAGTGCTAGAGACCCAGGCTTGGGTTACGAGCAGTACTTC. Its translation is CSARDPGLGYEQYF.

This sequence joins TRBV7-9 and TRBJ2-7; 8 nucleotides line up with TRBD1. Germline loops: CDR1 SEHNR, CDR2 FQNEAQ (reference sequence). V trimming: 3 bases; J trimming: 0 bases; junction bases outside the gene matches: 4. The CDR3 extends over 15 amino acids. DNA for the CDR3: TGTGCCAGCAGCTTCGGGGACAGGATCTCCTACGAGCAGTACTTC. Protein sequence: CASSFGDRISYEQYF.

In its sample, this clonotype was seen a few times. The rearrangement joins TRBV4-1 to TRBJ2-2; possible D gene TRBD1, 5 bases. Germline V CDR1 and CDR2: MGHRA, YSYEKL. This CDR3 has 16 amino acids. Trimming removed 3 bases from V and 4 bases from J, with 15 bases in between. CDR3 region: CASSHPGRDTTGELFF. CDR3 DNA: TGCGCCAGCAGCCACCCGGGCAGGGATACCACCGGGGAGCTGTTTTTT.

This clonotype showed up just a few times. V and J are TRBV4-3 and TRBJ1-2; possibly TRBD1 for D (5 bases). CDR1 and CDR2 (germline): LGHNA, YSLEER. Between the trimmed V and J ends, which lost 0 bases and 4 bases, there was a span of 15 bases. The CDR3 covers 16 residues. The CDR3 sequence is CASSQDKEIRGYGYTF. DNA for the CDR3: TGCGCCAGCAGCCAAGATAAGGAAATTAGGGGCTATGGCTACACCTTC.

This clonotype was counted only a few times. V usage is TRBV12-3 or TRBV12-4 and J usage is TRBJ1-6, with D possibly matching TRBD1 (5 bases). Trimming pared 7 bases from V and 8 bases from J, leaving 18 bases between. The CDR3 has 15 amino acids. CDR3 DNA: TGTGCCAGCACCCCGGTGGGGCAGGGTTATTCACCCCTCCACTTT. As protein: CASTPVGQGYSPLHF.

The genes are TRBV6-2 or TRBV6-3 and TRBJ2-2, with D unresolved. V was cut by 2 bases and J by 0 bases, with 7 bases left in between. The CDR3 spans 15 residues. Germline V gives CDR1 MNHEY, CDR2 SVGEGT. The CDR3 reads CASSYVAANTGELFF. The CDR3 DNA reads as TGTGCCAGCAGTTACGTCGCGGCGAACACCGGGGAGCTGTTTTTT.

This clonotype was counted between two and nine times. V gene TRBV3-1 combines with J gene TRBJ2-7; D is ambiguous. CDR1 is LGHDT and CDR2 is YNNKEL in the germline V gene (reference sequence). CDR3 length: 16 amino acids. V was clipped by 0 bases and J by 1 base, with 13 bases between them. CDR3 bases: TGTGCCAGCAGCCAAGAGGACCACACTTCTTCCTACGAGCAGTACTTC. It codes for CASSQEDHTSSYEQYF.

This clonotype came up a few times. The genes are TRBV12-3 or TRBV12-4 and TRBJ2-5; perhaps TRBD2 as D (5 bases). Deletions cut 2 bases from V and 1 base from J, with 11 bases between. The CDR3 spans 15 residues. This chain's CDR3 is CASSLSGSLQETQYF. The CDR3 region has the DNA TGTGCCAGCAGTTTAAGTGGGAGCCTCCAAGAGACCCAGTACTTC.

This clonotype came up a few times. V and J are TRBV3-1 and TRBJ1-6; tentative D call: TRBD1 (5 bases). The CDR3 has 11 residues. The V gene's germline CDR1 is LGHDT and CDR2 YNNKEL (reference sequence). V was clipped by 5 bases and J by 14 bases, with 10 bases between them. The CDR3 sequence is CASSTRGSLHF. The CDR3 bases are TGTGCCAGCAGCACAAGGGGTTCCCTCCACTTT.

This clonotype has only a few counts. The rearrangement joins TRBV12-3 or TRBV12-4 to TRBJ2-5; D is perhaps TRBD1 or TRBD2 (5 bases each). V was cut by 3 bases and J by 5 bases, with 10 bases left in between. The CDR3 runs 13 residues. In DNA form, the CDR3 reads TGTGCCAGCAGTTTTTATTGGGGGGAGACCCAGTACTTC. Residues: CASSFYWGETQYF.

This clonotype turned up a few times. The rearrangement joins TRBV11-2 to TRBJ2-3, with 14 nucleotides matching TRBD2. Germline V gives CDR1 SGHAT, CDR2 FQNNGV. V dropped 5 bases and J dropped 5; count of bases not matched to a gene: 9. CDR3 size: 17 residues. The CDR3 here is CASSQWGLAGVRDTQYF. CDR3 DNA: TGTGCCAGCAGCCAGTGGGGACTAGCGGGAGTACGAGATACGCAGTATTTT.

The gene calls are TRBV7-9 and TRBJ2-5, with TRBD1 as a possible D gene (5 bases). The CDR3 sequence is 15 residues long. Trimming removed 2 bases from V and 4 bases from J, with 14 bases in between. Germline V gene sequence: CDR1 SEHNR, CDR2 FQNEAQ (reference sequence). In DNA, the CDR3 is TGTGCCAGCAGCTTAATTGGCAGGGAAGGAGAGACCCAGTACTTC. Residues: CASSLIGREGETQYF.